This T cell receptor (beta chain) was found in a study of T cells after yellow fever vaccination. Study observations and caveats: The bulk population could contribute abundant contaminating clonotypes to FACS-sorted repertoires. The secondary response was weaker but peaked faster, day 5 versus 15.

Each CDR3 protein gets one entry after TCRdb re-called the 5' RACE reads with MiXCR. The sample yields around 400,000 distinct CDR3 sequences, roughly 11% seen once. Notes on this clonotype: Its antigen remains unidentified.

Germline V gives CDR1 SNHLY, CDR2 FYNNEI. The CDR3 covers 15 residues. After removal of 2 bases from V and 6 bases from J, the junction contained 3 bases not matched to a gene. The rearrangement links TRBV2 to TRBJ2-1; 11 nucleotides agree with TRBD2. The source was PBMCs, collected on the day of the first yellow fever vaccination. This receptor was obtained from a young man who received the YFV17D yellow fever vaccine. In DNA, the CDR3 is TGTGCCAGCAGTGAACCTAGCGGGGGGCCCAATGAGCAGTTCTTC. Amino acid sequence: CASSEPSGGPNEQFF.